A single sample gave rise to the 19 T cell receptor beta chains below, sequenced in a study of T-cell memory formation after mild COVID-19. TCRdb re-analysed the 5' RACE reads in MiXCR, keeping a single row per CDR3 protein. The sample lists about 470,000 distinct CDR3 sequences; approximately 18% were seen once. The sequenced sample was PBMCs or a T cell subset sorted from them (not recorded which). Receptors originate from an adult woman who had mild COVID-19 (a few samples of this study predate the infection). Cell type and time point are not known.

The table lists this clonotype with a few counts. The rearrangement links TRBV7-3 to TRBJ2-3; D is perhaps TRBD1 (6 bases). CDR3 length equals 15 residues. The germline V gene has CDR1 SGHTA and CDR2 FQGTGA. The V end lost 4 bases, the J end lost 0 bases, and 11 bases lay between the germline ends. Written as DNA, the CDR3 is TGTGCCAGCAGCTCCCAGAGGGGGAGCACAGATACGCAGTATTTT. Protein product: CASSSQRGSTDTQYF. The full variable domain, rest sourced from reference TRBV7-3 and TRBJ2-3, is GAGVSQTPSNKVTEKGKYVELRCDPISGHTALYWYRQSLGQGPEFLIYFQGTGAADDSGLPNDRFFAVRPEGSVSTLKIQRTERGDSAVYLCASSSQRGSTDTQYFGPGTRLTVL.

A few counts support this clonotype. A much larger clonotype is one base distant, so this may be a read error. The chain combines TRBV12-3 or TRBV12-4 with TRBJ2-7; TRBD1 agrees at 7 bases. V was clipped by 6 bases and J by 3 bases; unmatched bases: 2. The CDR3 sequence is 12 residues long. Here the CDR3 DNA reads TGTGCCAGCAGACGACAGGGCTACGAGCAGTACTTC. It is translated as CASRRQGYEQYF.

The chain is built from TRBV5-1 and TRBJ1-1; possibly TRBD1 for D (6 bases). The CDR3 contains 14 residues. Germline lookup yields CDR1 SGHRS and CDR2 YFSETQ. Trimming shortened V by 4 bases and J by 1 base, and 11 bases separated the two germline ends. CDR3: CASSPGAENTEAFF. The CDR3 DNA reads TGCGCCAGCAGCCCAGGGGCGGAGAACACTGAAGCTTTCTTT.

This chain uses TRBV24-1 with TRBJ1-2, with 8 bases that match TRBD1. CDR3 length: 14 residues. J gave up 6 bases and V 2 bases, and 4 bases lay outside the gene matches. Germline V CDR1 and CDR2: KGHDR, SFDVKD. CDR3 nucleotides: TGTGCCACCAGTGATTCGGACAGGGAGGATGGCTACACCTTC. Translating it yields CATSDSDREDGYTF.

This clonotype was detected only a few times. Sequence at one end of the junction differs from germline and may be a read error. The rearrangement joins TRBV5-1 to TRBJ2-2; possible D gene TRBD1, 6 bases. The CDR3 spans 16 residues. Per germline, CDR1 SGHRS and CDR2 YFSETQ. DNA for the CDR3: TGCGCCAGCAGATTGGGTGACAGGATGGGTTCCGGGGAGCTGTTTTTT. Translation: CASRLGDRMGSGELFF.

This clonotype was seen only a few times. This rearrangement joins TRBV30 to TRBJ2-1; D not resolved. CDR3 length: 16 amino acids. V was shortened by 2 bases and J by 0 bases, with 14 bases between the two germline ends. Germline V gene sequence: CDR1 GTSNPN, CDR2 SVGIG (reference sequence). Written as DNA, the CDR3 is TGTGCCTGGAGTCGGACGGGTTGGAGCTCCTACAATGAGCAGTTCTTC. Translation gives CAWSRTGWSSYNEQFF.

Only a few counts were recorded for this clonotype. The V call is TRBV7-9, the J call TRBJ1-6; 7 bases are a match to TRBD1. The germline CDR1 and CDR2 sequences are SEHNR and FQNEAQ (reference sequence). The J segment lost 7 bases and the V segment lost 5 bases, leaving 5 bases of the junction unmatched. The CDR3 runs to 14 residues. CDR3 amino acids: CASSDRVVNSPLHF. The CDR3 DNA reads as TGTGCCAGCAGCGACAGGGTAGTAAATTCACCCCTCCACTTT.

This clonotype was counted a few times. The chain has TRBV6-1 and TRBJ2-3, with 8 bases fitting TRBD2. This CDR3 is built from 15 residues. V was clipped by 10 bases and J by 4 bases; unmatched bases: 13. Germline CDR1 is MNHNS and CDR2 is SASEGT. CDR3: CAITGTSDRADTQYF. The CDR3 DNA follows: TGTGCCATTACCGGGACTAGTGATAGGGCAGATACGCAGTATTTT.

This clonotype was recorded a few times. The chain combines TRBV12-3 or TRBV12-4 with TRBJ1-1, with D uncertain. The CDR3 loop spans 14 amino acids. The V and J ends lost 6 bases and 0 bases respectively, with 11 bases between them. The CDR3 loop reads CASRSERMNTEAFF. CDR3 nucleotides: TGTGCCAGCAGGTCAGAGAGAATGAACACTGAAGCTTTCTTT.

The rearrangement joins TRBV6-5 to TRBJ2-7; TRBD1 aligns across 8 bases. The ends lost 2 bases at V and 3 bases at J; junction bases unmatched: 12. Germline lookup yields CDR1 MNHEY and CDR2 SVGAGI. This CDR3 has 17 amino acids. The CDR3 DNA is TGTGCCAGCAGTTACGCCTCAGGGGGCCTTAAGGGCTACGAGCAGTACTTC. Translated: CASSYASGGLKGYEQYF.

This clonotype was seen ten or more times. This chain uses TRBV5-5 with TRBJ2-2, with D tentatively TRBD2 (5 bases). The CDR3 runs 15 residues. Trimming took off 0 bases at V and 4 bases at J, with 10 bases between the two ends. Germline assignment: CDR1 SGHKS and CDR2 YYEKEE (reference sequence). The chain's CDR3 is CASSLGGSVTGELFF. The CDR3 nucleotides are TGTGCCAGCAGCTTGGGAGGGTCGGTCACCGGGGAGCTGTTTTTT.

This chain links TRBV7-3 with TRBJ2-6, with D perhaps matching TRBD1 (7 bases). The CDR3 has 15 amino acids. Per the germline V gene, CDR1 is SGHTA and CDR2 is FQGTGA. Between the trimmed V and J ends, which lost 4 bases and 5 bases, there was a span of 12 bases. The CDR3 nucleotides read TGTGCCAGCAGCTCTCAGGGGGGAAGGGCCAACGTCCTGACTTTC. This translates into CASSSQGGRANVLTF. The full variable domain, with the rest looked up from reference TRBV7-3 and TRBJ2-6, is GAGVSQTPSNKVTEKGKYVELRCDPISGHTALYWYRQSLGQGPEFLIYFQGTGAADDSGLPNDRFFAVRPEGSVSTLKIQRTERGDSAVYLCASSSQGGRANVLTFGAGSRLTVL.

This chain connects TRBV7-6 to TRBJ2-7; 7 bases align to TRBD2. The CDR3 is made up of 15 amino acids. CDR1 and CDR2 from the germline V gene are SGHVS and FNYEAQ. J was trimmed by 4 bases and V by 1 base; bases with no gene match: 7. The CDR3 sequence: CASSLGGGSVYEQYF. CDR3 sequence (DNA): TGTGCCAGCAGCTTAGGAGGCGGGAGCGTGTACGAGCAGTACTTC. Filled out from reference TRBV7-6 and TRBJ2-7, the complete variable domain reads GAGVSQSPRYKVTKRGQDVALRCDPISGHVSLYWYRQALGQGPEFLTYFNYEAQQDKSGLPNDRFSAERPEGSISTLTIQRTEQRDSAMYRCASSLGGGSVYEQYFGPGTRLTVT.

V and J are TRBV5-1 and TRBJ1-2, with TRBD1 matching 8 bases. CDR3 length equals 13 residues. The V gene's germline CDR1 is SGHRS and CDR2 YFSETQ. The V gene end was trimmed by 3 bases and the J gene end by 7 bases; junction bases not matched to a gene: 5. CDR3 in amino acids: CASSSGQDFGYTF. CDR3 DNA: TGCGCCAGCAGCTCGGGACAGGACTTTGGCTACACCTTC.

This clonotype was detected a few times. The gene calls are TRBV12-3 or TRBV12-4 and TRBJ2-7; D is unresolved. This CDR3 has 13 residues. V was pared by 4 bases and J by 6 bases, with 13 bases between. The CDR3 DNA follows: TGTGCCAGCAGTTATCAGGCTGCGGCCGAGCAGTACTTC. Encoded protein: CASSYQAAAEQYF.

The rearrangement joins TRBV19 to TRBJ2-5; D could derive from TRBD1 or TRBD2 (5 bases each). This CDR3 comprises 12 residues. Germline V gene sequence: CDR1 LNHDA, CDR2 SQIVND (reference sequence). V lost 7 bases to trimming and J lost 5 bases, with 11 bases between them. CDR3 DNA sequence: TGTGCCAGTAAGGGGACGAGCGAGACCCAGTACTTC. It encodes CASKGTSETQYF. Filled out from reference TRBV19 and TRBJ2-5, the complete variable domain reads DGGITQSPKYLFRKEGQNVTLSCEQNLNHDAMYWYRQDPGQGLRLIYYSQIVNDFQKGDIAEGYSVSREKKESFPLTVTSAQKNPTAFYLCASKGTSETQYFGPGTRLLVL.

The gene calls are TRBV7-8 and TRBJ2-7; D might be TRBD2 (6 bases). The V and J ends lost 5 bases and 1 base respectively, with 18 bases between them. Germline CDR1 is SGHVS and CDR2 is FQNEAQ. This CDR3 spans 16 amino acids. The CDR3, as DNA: TGTGCCAGCAGCAAATCCGGGGGAAAGGGATCCTACGAGCAGTACTTC. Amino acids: CASSKSGGKGSYEQYF. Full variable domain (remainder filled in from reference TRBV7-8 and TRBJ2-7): GAGVSQSPRYKVAKRGQDVALRCDPISGHVSLFWYQQALGQGPEFLTYFQNEAQLDKSGLPSDRFFAERPEGSVSTLKIQRTQQEDSAVYLCASSKSGGKGSYEQYFGPGTRLTVT.

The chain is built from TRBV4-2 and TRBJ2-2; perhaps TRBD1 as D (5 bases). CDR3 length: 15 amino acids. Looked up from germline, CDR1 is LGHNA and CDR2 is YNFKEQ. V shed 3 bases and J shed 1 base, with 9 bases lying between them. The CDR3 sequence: CASSHDTGNTGELFF. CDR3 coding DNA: TGTGCCAGCAGCCACGACACAGGGAACACCGGGGAGCTGTTTTTT.

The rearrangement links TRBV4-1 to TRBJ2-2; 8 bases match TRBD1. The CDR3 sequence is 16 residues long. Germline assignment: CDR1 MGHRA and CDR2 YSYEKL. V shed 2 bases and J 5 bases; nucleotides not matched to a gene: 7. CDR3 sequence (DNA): TGCGCCAGCAGCCAACTTGGACAGGGAGAAACCGGGGAGCTGTTTTTT. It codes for CASSQLGQGETGELFF.